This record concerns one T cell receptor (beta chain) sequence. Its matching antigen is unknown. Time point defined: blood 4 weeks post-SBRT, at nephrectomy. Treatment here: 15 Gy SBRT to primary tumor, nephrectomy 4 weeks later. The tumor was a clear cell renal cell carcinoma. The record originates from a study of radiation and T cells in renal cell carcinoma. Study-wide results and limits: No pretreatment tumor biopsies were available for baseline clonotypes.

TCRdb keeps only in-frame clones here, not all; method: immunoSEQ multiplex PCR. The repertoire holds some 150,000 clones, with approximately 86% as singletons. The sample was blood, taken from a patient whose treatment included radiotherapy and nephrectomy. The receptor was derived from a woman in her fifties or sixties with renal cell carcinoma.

The CDR3 bases are TGTGCCAGCGGGCAGGTCAATGAAAAACTGTTTTTT. It encodes CASGQVNEKLFF. The chain combines TRBV4-2 with TRBJ1-4; D is uncertain. The CDR3 sequence is 12 residues long. Trimming left V 8 bases short and J 5 bases short, with 9 bases between. Per germline, CDR1 LGHNA and CDR2 YNFKEQ.